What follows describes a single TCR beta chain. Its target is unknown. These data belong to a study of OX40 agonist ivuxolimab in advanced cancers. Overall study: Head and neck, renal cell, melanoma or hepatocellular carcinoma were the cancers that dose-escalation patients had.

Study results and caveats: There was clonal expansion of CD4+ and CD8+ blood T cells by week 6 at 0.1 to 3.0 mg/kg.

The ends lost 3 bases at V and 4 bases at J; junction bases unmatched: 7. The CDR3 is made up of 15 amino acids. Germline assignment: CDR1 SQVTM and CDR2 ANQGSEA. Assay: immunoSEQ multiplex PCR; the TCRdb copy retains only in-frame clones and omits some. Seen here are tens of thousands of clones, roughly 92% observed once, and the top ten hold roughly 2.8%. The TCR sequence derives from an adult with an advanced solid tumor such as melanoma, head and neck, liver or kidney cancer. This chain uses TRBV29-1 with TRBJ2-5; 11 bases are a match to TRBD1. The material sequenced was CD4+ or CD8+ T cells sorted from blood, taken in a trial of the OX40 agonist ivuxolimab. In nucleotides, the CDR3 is TGCAGCGTTGACCTAAGGGACAGGGGGATAGAGACCCAGTACTTC. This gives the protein CSVDLRDRGIETQYF.